Listed below are T cell receptor beta chains from one sample, sequenced in a study of OX40 agonist ivuxolimab in advanced cancers. Data came from immunoSEQ multiplex PCR; TCRdb stores just in-frame clones and leaves some out. The data contain 75,000 to 80,000 clones, approximately 87% of them singletons. Here the sequenced sample was CD4+ or CD8+ T cells sorted from blood, taken in a trial of the OX40 agonist ivuxolimab. These receptors originate from an adult with an advanced solid tumor such as melanoma, head and neck, liver or kidney cancer. Each CDR3 is given with its conserved first and last residue.

len	j_gene	v_gene	CDR3aa
15	TRBJ2-1	TRBV5-1	CASSLQPGASDEQFF
17	TRBJ2-2	TRBV23-1	CASSLRDRGAHTGELFF
15	TRBJ2-1	TRBV4-2	CASSQRTSGRDEQFF
15	TRBJ2-7	TRBV4-1	CASSPGIAGGDEQYF
14	TRBJ2-2	TRBV28	CATLAGVDTGELFF
14	TRBJ1-6	TRBV10-3	CAISSGGNNSPLHF
15	TRBJ2-2	TRBV5-1	CASSGSGTSAGELFF
16	TRBJ1-5	TRBV19	CASSKPGTATNQPQHF
12	TRBJ1-2	TRBV5-4	CASSRTGYGYTF
16	TRBJ2-2	TRBV6-5	CASSYSVAGGTGELFF
13	TRBJ1-1	TRBV7-9	CASRGDKHTEAFF
12	TRBJ2-3	TRBV7-8	CASSLDRGTQYF
13	TRBJ2-5	TRBV5-1	CASSWGPKETQYF
13	TRBJ1-1	TRBV7-9	CASSSEGGSRAFF
14	TRBJ2-1	TRBV6-4	CASRVGGRGNEQFF
15	TRBJ1-2	TRBV28	CASSFGRQEDYGYTF
16	TRBJ2-3	TRBV7-2	CASSLLAGGPVDTQYF
18	TRBJ2-3	TRBV19	CASSIISPGAIDTDTQYF
14	TRBJ2-1	TRBV19	CASSLAISYNEQFF
15	TRBJ1-3	TRBV5-1	CASSLRDLSGNTIYF
14	TRBJ2-7	TRBV6-5	CASSLGTGHYEQYF
20	TRBJ1-2	TRBV5-1	CASSLGFIGTGGDGNYGYTF
14	TRBJ2-3	TRBV29-1	CSEVGTEKTDTQYF
13	TRBJ2-1	TRBV7-3	CASSLGPYNEQFF
14	TRBJ2-1	TRBV2	CASAFSGAYNEQFF
15	TRBJ1-4	TRBV5-1	CASSLSTGANEKLFF
14	TRBJ2-7	TRBV5-1	CASSLRADGYEQYF
16	TRBJ2-3	TRBV7-8	CASSTRTSGEADTQYF
15	TRBJ2-2	TRBV11-2	CASSPRTSFSGELFF
15	TRBJ2-5	TRBV11-2	CASSAGQRSQETQYF
13	TRBJ1-6	TRBV7-3	CASSLLSNSPLHF
13	TRBJ1-5	TRBV28	CASRIQADQPQHF
15	TRBJ2-3	TRBV6-5	CASSYSDSNTDTQYF
14	TRBJ2-2	TRBV18	CASSPRQTNGELFF
15	TRBJ1-5	TRBV19	CASSIDRPVNQPQHF
14	TRBJ2-7	TRBV11-2	CASSLDGYTYEQYF
14	TRBJ2-1	TRBV19	CASSSGQGGHEQFF
16	TRBJ2-3	TRBV23-1	CASSNPGTGFTDTQYF
15	TRBJ2-7	TRBV30	CAWSIRLAGGYEQYF
14	TRBJ1-3	TRBV27	CASSSTGGGNTIYF
14	TRBJ1-2	TRBV5-1	CASSLGVTDYGYTF
15	TRBJ1-1	TRBV18	CASSPQGGLDTEAFF
16	TRBJ2-7	TRBV14	CASSQDYQVASREQYF
12	TRBJ2-5	TRBV18	CASAEGGETQYF
12	TRBJ2-4	TRBV19	CASSPGGPYQYF